A selection of T cell receptor beta chains follows, all from one sample in a study of blood T cell repertoires in COVID-19. Here immunoSEQ multiplex PCR was the method, and the copy in TCRdb shows in-frame clones only, minus some. The sample shows roughly 100,000 clones, around 74% of them seen only once. Sequencing was done on a sample of peripheral blood. These receptors originate from a woman in her 70s with acute or convalescent COVID-19. CDR3s include the opening cysteine and the closing phenylalanine or tryptophan. A D gene is named only where the DNA matches it firmly. Only some rows state a clone size, as once, few, many or a class for expanded clones.

abundance	v_gene	d_gene	len	j_gene	CDR3nt	CDR3aa
.	TRBV2	TRBD2	17	TRBJ2-1	TGTGCCAGCAGTGTATCGTCTAGCGGGGCCCTATACAATGAGCAGTTCTTC	CASSVSSSGALYNEQFF
.	TRBV19	TRBD2	17	TRBJ2-1	TGTGCCAGTAGCACTCCCCGGGGGGGCAGCTCCTACAATGAGCAGTTCTTC	CASSTPRGGSSYNEQFF
.	TRBV27	TRBD2	19	TRBJ2-1	TGTGCCAGCAGTTCCCTCGGGAATAGCGGGGGGGCGGGGTACAATGAGCAGTTCTTC	CASSSLGNSGGAGYNEQFF
.	TRBV7-8	TRBD1	15	TRBJ2-7	TGTGCCAGCAGATCCGGGACAGGGGCCACCTACGAGCAGTACTTC	CASRSGTGATYEQYF
.	TRBV6-5	TRBD1	15	TRBJ1-2	TGTGCCAGCACCGGGACAGGGGAGTTCGACTATGGCTACACCTTC	CASTGTGEFDYGYTF
.	TRBV21-1	.	16	TRBJ1-5	TGTGCCAGCAGCAAAGTATGGCAGGAAGATTATCAGCCCCAGCATTTT	CASSKVWQEDYQPQHF
few	TRBV7-2	.	14	TRBJ1-5	TGTGCCAGCAGCTTAACCTCAGGGAATCAGCCCCAGCATTTT	CASSLTSGNQPQHF
few	TRBV20-1	.	12	TRBJ1-5	TGCAGTGCTAGTGGGCCCAATCAGCCCCAGCATTTT	CSASGPNQPQHF
.	TRBV6-5	.	13	TRBJ1-2	TGTGCCACCTGGAATAGGGGCCCCTATGGCTACACCTTC	CATWNRGPYGYTF
few	TRBV16	.	15	TRBJ1-1	TGTGCCAGCAGCCAAAAGTGGGCTTCGAACACTGAAGCTTTCTTT	CASSQKWASNTEAFF
.	TRBV5-1	TRBD1	16	TRBJ1-1	TGCGCCAGCAGCCGTGGAGCCGGACAGGGATTAACTGAAGCTTTCTTT	CASSRGAGQGLTEAFF
.	TRBV6-2/TRBV6-3	.	15	TRBJ1-1	TGTGCCAGCAGCCAACCCGCAGGGGCAGACACTGAAGCTTTCTTT	CASSQPAGADTEAFF
.	TRBV30	TRBD1	13	TRBJ2-5	TGTGCCTGGACCCGACAGGGTGTCGAGACCCAGTACTTC	CAWTRQGVETQYF
.	TRBV5-4	.	16	TRBJ1-1	TGTGCCAGCAGCTTGCCGGGATCGTTGGCGGACACTGAAGCTTTCTTT	CASSLPGSLADTEAFF
.	TRBV10-1	TRBD2	15	TRBJ2-5	TGCGCCAGCAGTGAGTGGCGGGGGGGCCAAGAGACCCAGTACTTC	CASSEWRGGQETQYF
many	TRBV7-6	TRBD2	16	TRBJ2-5	TGTGCCAGCAGCTTAGGTCAAGCGGGGCTCCAAGAGACCCAGTACTTC	CASSLGQAGLQETQYF
.	TRBV19	TRBD1	12	TRBJ1-2	TGTGCCAGTAGTCACAGGGGAGATGGCTACACCTTC	CASSHRGDGYTF
.	TRBV2	TRBD2	15	TRBJ2-5	TGTGCCAGTCGGACTAGCGGGGGAGTAGAGGAGACCCAGTACTTC	CASRTSGGVEETQYF
.	TRBV7-9	.	14	TRBJ2-1	TGTGCCAGCAGCCCCCTAAGTACAGGGAATGAGCAGTTCTTC	CASSPLSTGNEQFF
.	TRBV7-2	TRBD1	16	TRBJ2-3	TGTGCCAGCAGCTTAGCTGGGACAGGTCTAGCAGATACGCAGTATTTT	CASSLAGTGLADTQYF
.	TRBV10-3	TRBD2	16	TRBJ2-1	TGTGCCGTAACGGGGACTAGCGGGGGGCTCTACAATGAGCAGTTCTTC	CAVTGTSGGLYNEQFF
.	TRBV5-4	.	16	TRBJ2-2	TGTGCCAGCAGCTTGGCCGACAGAAGAGACACCGGGGAGCTGTTTTTT	CASSLADRRDTGELFF
.	TRBV5-1	.	13	TRBJ1-2	TGCGCCAGCAGCTTGAGTTCCGGGGATGGCTACACCTTC	CASSLSSGDGYTF
.	TRBV6-1	TRBD1	15	TRBJ2-2	TGTGCCAGCAGTGAAGAGGCAGGGGGCACCGGGGAGCTGTTTTTT	CASSEEAGGTGELFF
.	TRBV20-1	.	15	TRBJ2-5	TGCAGTGCTAGTATTGCATACTCCCCCAGGGAGACCCAGTACTTC	CSASIAYSPRETQYF
few	TRBV30	.	14	TRBJ1-2	TGTGCCTGGAGTGAAGGTGGACAAGCCTATGGCTACACCTTC	CAWSEGGQAYGYTF
once	TRBV9	.	15	TRBJ2-2	TGTGCCAGCAGCGTAGGAGCGACGAACACCGGGGAGCTGTTTTTT	CASSVGATNTGELFF
many	TRBV6-2/TRBV6-3	.	15	TRBJ1-5	TGTGCCAGCAGTTACTCGGAGGGTACGTACGAGCCCCAGCATTTT	CASSYSEGTYEPQHF
.	TRBV5-1	.	14	TRBJ1-1	TGCGCCAGCAGCTTGGGACAGATGAACACTGAAGCTTTCTTT	CASSLGQMNTEAFF
.	TRBV30	.	15	TRBJ1-1	TGTGCCTGGACCTCTCGGGTGGCATTGGGCACTGAAGCTTTCTTT	CAWTSRVALGTEAFF
.	TRBV6-5	TRBD1	14	TRBJ1-5	TGTGCCAGCAGTCGACAGGGAGACAATCAGCCCCAGCATTTT	CASSRQGDNQPQHF
.	TRBV28	TRBD1	14	TRBJ2-7	TGTGCCAGCAGGCCACCGGGACAGAACTACGAGCAGTACTTC	CASRPPGQNYEQYF
.	TRBV30	TRBD1	12	TRBJ2-1	TGTGCCTGGGGGGGGACAGGCAATGAGCAGTTCTTC	CAWGGTGNEQFF
.	TRBV2	.	15	TRBJ1-5	TGTGCCAGCAGAGGACAGCTTCTTAGCAATCAGCCCCAGCATTTT	CASRGQLLSNQPQHF
.	TRBV19	TRBD1	18	TRBJ1-5	TGTGCCAGTATGCGCGGACAGGGAGGGACGAGGAACAATCAGCCCCAGCATTTT	CASMRGQGGTRNNQPQHF
.	TRBV6-2/TRBV6-3	.	13	TRBJ1-2	TGTGCCAGCAGTCTTACAGGAGACCCTGCCCACACCTTC	CASSLTGDPAHTF
few	TRBV7-2	.	13	TRBJ1-5	TGTGCCAGCCGACAGTTGGGTAATCAGCCCCAGCATTTT	CASRQLGNQPQHF
.	TRBV12-3/TRBV12-4	.	12	TRBJ1-5	TGTGCCAGCGGGGACACCCGTCAGCCCCAGCATTTT	CASGDTRQPQHF
.	TRBV6-5	TRBD2	14	TRBJ2-1	TGTGCCATCACTCTCGCGGGGGGGCCAGATGAGCAGTTCTTC	CAITLAGGPDEQFF
.	TRBV5-1	.	15	TRBJ1-3	TGCGCCAGCAGCTTTTTGCCAGGCATAGGAAACACCATATATTTT	CASSFLPGIGNTIYF
once	TRBV7-2	TRBD1	14	TRBJ1-4	TGTGCCAGCAGCCTCACAGGGGGCAATGAAAAACTGTTTTTT	CASSLTGGNEKLFF
.	TRBV30	TRBD1	15	TRBJ1-1	TGTGCCTGTGTCGGCGCAGGGGGAAAGTACACTGAAGCTTTCTTT	CACVGAGGKYTEAFF
few	TRBV5-5	.	13	TRBJ1-1	TGTGCCAGCAGCTTGATAGGCGGGAGTGAAGCTTTCTTT	CASSLIGGSEAFF
.	TRBV19	.	13	TRBJ1-2	TGTGCCAGTTCTGACAGTCCCGAAGGCGGCTACACCTTC	CASSDSPEGGYTF